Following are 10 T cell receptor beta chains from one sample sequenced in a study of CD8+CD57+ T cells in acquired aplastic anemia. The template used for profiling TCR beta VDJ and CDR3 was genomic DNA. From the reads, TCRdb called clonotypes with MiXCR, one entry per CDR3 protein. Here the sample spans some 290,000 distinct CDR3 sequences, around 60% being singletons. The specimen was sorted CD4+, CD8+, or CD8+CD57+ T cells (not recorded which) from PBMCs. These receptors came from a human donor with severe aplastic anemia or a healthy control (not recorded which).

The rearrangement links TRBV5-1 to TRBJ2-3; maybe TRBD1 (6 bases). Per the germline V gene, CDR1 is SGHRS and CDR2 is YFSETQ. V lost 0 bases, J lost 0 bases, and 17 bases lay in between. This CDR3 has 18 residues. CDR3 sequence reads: CASSLGALQGTSTDTQYF. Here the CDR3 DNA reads TGCGCCAGCAGCTTGGGGGCCCTACAGGGAACTAGCACAGATACGCAGTATTTT.

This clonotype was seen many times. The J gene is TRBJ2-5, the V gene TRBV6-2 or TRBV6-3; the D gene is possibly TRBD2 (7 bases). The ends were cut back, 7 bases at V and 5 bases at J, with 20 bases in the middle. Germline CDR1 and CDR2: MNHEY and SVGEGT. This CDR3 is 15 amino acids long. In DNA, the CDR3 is TGTGCCAGCATACCTGTCACGGGGGGCGGGGAGACCCAGTACTTC. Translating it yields CASIPVTGGGETQYF.

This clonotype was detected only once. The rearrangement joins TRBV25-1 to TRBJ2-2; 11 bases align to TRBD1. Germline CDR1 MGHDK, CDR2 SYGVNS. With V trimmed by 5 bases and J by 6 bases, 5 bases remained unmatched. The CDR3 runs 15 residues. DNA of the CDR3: TGTGCCAGCAGTTACCGGGACAGGGGGTCCGGGGAGCTGTTTTTT. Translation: CASSYRDRGSGELFF. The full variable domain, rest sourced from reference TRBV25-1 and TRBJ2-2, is EADIYQTPRYLVIGTGKKITLECSQTMGHDKMYWYQQDPGMELHLIHYSYGVNSTEKGDLSSESTVSRIRTEHFPLTLESARPSHTSQYLCASSYRDRGSGELFFGEGSRLTVL.

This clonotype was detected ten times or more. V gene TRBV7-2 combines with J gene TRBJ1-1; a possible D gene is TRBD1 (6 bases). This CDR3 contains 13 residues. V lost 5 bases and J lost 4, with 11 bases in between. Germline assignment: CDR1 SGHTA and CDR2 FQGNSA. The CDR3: CASSALQGTEAFF. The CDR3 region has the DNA TGTGCCAGCAGCGCGTTACAGGGCACTGAAGCTTTCTTT.

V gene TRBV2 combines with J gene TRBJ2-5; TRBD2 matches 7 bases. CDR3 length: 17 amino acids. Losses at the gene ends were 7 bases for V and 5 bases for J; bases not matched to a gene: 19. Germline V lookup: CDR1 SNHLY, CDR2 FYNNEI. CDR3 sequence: CASTVRGGRGNAETQYF. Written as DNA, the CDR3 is TGTGCCAGCACTGTTCGGGGAGGGCGGGGGAACGCGGAGACCCAGTACTTC.

The CDR3 protein is CATSEGRVGANVLTF. CDR3 in DNA: TGTGCCACCAGTGAAGGCAGGGTGGGGGCCAACGTCCTGACTTTC. The chain carries TRBV24-1 and TRBJ2-6, with D perhaps TRBD1 (5 bases). Germline V lookup: CDR1 KGHDR, CDR2 SFDVKD. V gave up 4 bases and J gave up 4 bases, with 10 bases separating them. The CDR3 spans 15 residues.

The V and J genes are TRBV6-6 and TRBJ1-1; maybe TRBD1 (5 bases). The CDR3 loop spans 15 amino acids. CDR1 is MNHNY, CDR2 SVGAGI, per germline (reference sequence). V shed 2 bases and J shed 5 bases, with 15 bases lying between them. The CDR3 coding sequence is TGTGCCAGCAGTTACGACAGACCCTCAAGGACTGAAGCTTTCTTT. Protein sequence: CASSYDRPSRTEAFF.

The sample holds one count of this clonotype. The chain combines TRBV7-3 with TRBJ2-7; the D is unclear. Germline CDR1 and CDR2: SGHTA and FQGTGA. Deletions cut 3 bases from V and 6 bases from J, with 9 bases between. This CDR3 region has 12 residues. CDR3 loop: CASSLMAGEQYF. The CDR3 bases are TGTGCCAGCAGCTTGATGGCCGGCGAGCAGTACTTC.

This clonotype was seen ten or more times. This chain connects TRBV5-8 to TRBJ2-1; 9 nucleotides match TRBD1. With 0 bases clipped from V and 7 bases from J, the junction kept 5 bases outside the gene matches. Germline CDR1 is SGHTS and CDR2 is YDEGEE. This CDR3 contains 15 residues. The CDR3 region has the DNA TGTGCCAGCAGCTTGGTTTTCGGGACAGGGAATGAGCAGTTCTTC. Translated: CASSLVFGTGNEQFF.

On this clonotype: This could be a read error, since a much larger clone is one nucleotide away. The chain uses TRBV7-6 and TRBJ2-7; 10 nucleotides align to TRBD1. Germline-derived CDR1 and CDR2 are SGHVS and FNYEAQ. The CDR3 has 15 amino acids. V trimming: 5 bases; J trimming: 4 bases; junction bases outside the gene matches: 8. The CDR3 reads CASSQDAGQGYEQYF. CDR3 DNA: TGTGCCAGCAGCCAGGACGCGGGACAGGGGTACGAGCAGTACTTC.